Each of the 6 T cell receptor beta chains below was sequenced from the same sample in a study of cytomegalovirus exposure and HLA in healthy donors. Libraries were prepared by immunoSEQ multiplex PCR; TCRdb keeps only in-frame clonotypes and omits some of them. The table includes about 330,000 clones, about 85% detected once. Sequencing input: PBMCs. The receptors were gathered from a young woman in good health and CMV-seropositive.

The chain has TRBV28 and TRBJ2-7; D remains unclear. Germline loops: CDR1 MDHEN, CDR2 SYDVKM. V dropped 3 bases and J dropped 7 bases, with 16 bases sitting between them. The CDR3 sequence is 14 residues long. The CDR3 protein is CASSLTMGTREQYF. For the CDR3, the DNA is TGTGCCAGCAGTTTGACCATGGGCACCCGGGAGCAGTACTTC.

The chain is built from TRBV20-1 and TRBJ2-7, with D perhaps given as TRBD1 or TRBD2 (5 bases each). V gave up 3 bases and J gave up 6 bases, with 6 bases separating them. The germline V gene has CDR1 DFQATT and CDR2 SNEGSKA (reference sequence). The CDR3 extends over 10 amino acids. CDR3 residues: CSARGVEQYF. As DNA, the CDR3 is TGCAGTGCTAGGGGGGTCGAGCAGTACTTC.

The J gene is TRBJ2-7, the V gene TRBV2, with D possibly being TRBD2 (5 bases). The germline CDR1 and CDR2 sequences are SNHLY and FYNNEI. The CDR3 contains 10 residues. The V and J ends lost 9 bases and 6 bases respectively, with 9 bases between them. In nucleotides, the CDR3 is TGTGCCAGTAAAGGGAGCGAGCAGTACTTC. Encoded protein: CASKGSEQYF.

J is TRBJ2-2 and V is TRBV9; D is ambiguous. V gave up 0 bases and J gave up 8 bases, with 5 bases separating them. Germline V gene lookup returns CDR1 SGDLS and CDR2 YYNGEE. CDR3 length: 12 amino acids. CDR3 DNA: TGTGCCAGCAGCGTAGGACGGGGGGAGCTGTTTTTT. Its translation: CASSVGRGELFF.

The sample holds many counts of this clone. This sequence joins TRBV7-6 and TRBJ2-1, with D possibly being TRBD1 (6 bases). CDR3 length: 17 amino acids. Germline V CDR1 and CDR2: SGHVS, FNYEAQ. V was cut by 5 bases and J by 4 bases, with 21 bases left in between. The CDR3 reads CASSVDTGTTSYNEQFF. In DNA, the CDR3 is TGTGCCAGCAGCGTCGACACAGGGACCACGTCTTACAATGAGCAGTTCTTC.

The chain joins TRBV5-1 to TRBJ1-2; TRBD1 agrees at 8 bases. V shed 0 bases and J 7 bases; nucleotides not matched to a gene: 14. CDR1 and CDR2 from the germline V gene are SGHRS and YFSETQ. The CDR3 is 17 residues long. The CDR3 bases are TGCGCCAGCAGCTTGGCGGAACTACAGGGGGGAGTGGTTGGCTACACCTTC. Amino acid sequence: CASSLAELQGGVVGYTF. The full variable domain, with the rest looked up from reference TRBV5-1 and TRBJ1-2, is KAGVTQTPRYLIKTRGQQVTLSCSPISGHRSVSWYQQTPGQGLQFLFEYFSETQRNKGNFPGRFSGRQFSNSRSEMNVSTLELGDSALYLCASSLAELQGGVVGYTFGSGTRLTVV.